The clone carrying this TCR beta chain was counted a few times. The data stem from a study of spatial heterogeneity in lung cancer. Turning to the study itself: Averaged across combinations, each unique TCR and UMI pairing appeared more than ten times in raw reads, which were uncorrected.

Germline loops: CDR1 MGHDK, CDR2 SYGVNS. The V gene end was trimmed by 4 bases and the J gene end by 4 bases; junction bases not matched to a gene: 8. This CDR3 is 15 amino acids long. The sample's time point: sample taken at primary tumor resection. Frozen PBMC, nontumor lung or tumor provided whole RNA, which was sequenced unsorted. Donation came from over 60 patients with untreated early-stage non-small cell lung cancer. Each molecule of TCR cDNA was tagged with one unique molecular identifier. TCRdb independently ran MiXCR on the 5' RACE reads; one entry per CDR3 protein. The sample consists of around 87,000 distinct CDR3 sequences, more than 10% of them appearing once.

V is TRBV25-1 and J is TRBJ1-1; 8 nucleotides line up with TRBD1. The TCR comes from a male donor with early-stage non-small cell lung cancer. The sample in question was PBMCs, obtained at surgery. Here the CDR3 reads CASSGQGFVSTEAFF. CDR3 nucleotide sequence: TGTGCCAGCAGTGGACAGGGGTTCGTGAGCACTGAAGCTTTCTTT.